A selection of T cell receptor beta chains follows, all from one sample in a study of beta chain features in type 1 diabetes. The data were produced by immunoSEQ multiplex PCR, yet TCRdb's version contains in-frame clones alone and is incomplete. Of around 320,000 clones in the sample, 11% to 15% were seen once. The sample comprised central memory CD4+ T cells from blood. The receptors come from a man aged 25 to 40 in good health. The CDR3 runs from the conserved cysteine through the conserved F or W. D genes are given only for firm matches. Where a row states a size, it is once, few, many or the class of an expanded clone; other rows omit it.

V gene	J gene	D gene	clone size	CDR3 DNA	CDR3 protein
TRBV10-1	TRBJ1-1	.	.	TGCGCCAGCAGTGCCGACAGGAACACTGAAGCTTTCTTT	CASSADRNTEAFF
TRBV5-6	TRBJ1-1	TRBD1	.	TGTGCCAGCAGCCCTGAACAGGGGTGGGGCACTGAAGCTTTCTTT	CASSPEQGWGTEAFF
TRBV11-2	TRBJ1-2	.	few	TGTGCCAGCAGCCCAGTTGCTAGGTGGCATGGCTACACCTTC	CASSPVARWHGYTF
TRBV7-2	TRBJ2-1	.	many	TGTGCCAGCAGCTTAGGACTTGCGAACAATGAGCAGTTCTTC	CASSLGLANNEQFF
TRBV5-5	TRBJ1-2	.	many	TGTGCCAGCAGCTCTGACGGAACTTATGGCTACACCTTC	CASSSDGTYGYTF
TRBV5-1	TRBJ2-2	.	.	TGTGCCAGCAGCTTTACCGGAATAGGTCCCGGGGAGCTGTTTTTT	CASSFTGIGPGELFF
TRBV29-1	TRBJ2-4	.	few	TGCAGCGTTGAGGGGTCCCGGCGGGACATTCAGTACTTC	CSVEGSRRDIQYF
TRBV7-6	TRBJ2-1	.	.	TGTGCCAGCAGCCCCCGGGCTAGCAATGCGAATGAGCAGTTCTTC	CASSPRASNANEQFF
TRBV12-5	TRBJ1-5	.	.	TGTGCTAGTGGTTTGGTAGGGGACGGGGTTGTCTCGGTGAGCAATCAGCCCCAGCATTTT	CASGLVGDGVVSVSNQPQHF
TRBV20-1	TRBJ2-5	.	few	TGCAGTGCGGACAAAGAGACCCAGTACTTC	CSADKETQYF
TRBV11-2	TRBJ2-3	TRBD2	few	TGTGCCAGCACGCGGGAGACTAGCACAGATACGCAGTATTTT	CASTRETSTDTQYF
TRBV6-6	TRBJ2-5	.	.	TGTGCCAACCTACCCCGCGGGAACCAAGAGACCCAGTACTTC	CANLPRGNQETQYF
TRBV6-5	TRBJ2-5	.	.	TGTGCCAGCAAGGAGCAAGAGACCCAGTACTTC	CASKEQETQYF
TRBV7-9	TRBJ1-1	.	few	TGTGCCAGCAGCACTCGAAGCGAAGCTTTCTTT	CASSTRSEAFF
TRBV28	TRBJ2-1	TRBD2	many	TGTGCCAGCAGTTCATTAGCCCCGGGACTAGCGGTCAATGAGCAGTTCTTC	CASSSLAPGLAVNEQFF
TRBV10-3	TRBJ2-5	TRBD2	few	TGTGCCATCAGTGAGTTGGCTAGCGGGAAAGTGGGGACCCAGTACTTC	CAISELASGKVGTQYF
TRBV5-1	TRBJ1-1	.	.	TGCGCCAGCAGCCTGAGCGGGGGTGTCACTGAAGCTTTCTTT	CASSLSGGVTEAFF
TRBV2	TRBJ1-4	TRBD1	.	TGTGCCAGCAGCGCGGACAGGGGAAATGAAAAACTGTTTTTT	CASSADRGNEKLFF
TRBV9	TRBJ2-3	TRBD1	.	TGTGCCAGCAGCGTAAGTTTGACAGGGGAAGATACGCAGTATTTT	CASSVSLTGEDTQYF
TRBV2	TRBJ2-5	.	few	TGTGCCAGCAGTCGTCAGGGGGAGACCCAGTACTTC	CASSRQGETQYF
TRBV6-4	TRBJ2-1	.	.	TGTGCCAGCAGGCCCGAAGGTGGTGAGCAGTTCTTC	CASRPEGGEQFF
TRBV2	TRBJ1-2	.	.	TGTGCCAGCAGGGCCCGGACAGCTAACTATGGCTACACCTTC	CASRARTANYGYTF
TRBV7-2	TRBJ2-3	TRBD2	many	TGTGCCAGCAGCTTAGCTGGTCTAGCGGGAGCCTCAGGAGATACGCAGTATTTT	CASSLAGLAGASGDTQYF
TRBV4-2	TRBJ1-2	TRBD1	.	TGTGCCAGCAGCCAAGCCCAGGGACAGCTCTCCAATGGCTACACCTTC	CASSQAQGQLSNGYTF
TRBV2	TRBJ2-5	.	few	TGTGCCAGCAGTCCCGGGGGAACCCAGTACTTC	CASSPGGTQYF
TRBV6-5	TRBJ2-7	.	.	TGTGCCAGCAGTTGGGTAGGCTGGTACGAGCAGTACTTC	CASSWVGWYEQYF
TRBV7-6	TRBJ2-1	TRBD2	.	TGTGCCAGCAGCTTACTAATCGGACTAGCGGGAGCCTCCTACAATGAGCAGTTCTTC	CASSLLIGLAGASYNEQFF
TRBV6-5	TRBJ1-1	.	few	TGTGCCAGCGCGCGGGGAGTTTACACTGAAGCTTTCTTT	CASARGVYTEAFF
TRBV4-3	TRBJ2-2	.	many	TGCGCCAGCAGCCAAGACTCCAGTTCCGGGGAGCTGTTTTTT	CASSQDSSSGELFF
TRBV6-6	TRBJ2-1	TRBD2	.	TGTGCCAGCAGGAAACTAGCGGGAATATACAATGAGCAGTTCTTC	CASRKLAGIYNEQFF
TRBV13	TRBJ2-7	.	many	TGTGCCAGCAGTCCCCCGCGGGGCCCTGGGGGGGAGCAGTACTTC	CASSPPRGPGGEQYF
TRBV19	TRBJ1-3	TRBD1	.	TGTGCCAGTATCTCGACAGGGGGCTCGAGCGGAAACACCATATATTTT	CASISTGGSSGNTIYF
TRBV10-3	TRBJ2-4	TRBD2	few	TGTGCCAGCAGTCGCCCTTGGACGGGGGGAAACATTCAGTACTTC	CASSRPWTGGNIQYF
TRBV18	TRBJ2-7	.	.	TGTGCCAGCTCACCGAACATGGGAGTGGAGGAGCAGTACTTC	CASSPNMGVEEQYF
TRBV27	TRBJ1-2	.	.	TGTGCCAGCAGTTTATCCGGACAAAACTATGGCTACACCTTC	CASSLSGQNYGYTF
TRBV19	TRBJ2-1	.	.	TGTGCCAGTAGTATTGAGGGGAAGCGGGCTTGGGATGAGCAGTTCTTC	CASSIEGKRAWDEQFF
TRBV29-1	TRBJ1-1	TRBD1	once	TGCAGCGTTGCTTTAACAGGGGTAGAAGCTTTCTTT	CSVALTGVEAFF
TRBV5-6	TRBJ2-3	.	.	TGTGCCAGCAGCAAAAGTCAAGGGTGGGATACGCAGTATTTT	CASSKSQGWDTQYF
TRBV7-2	TRBJ1-3	TRBD1	few	TGTGCCAGCTCCCTCGACAGGGCTGGAAACACCATATATTTT	CASSLDRAGNTIYF
TRBV11-2	TRBJ1-1	.	few	TGTGCCAGCAGCTTAGTTGGGGGAAACACTGAAGCTTTCTTT	CASSLVGGNTEAFF
TRBV6-1	TRBJ1-6	.	.	TGTGCCAGCAGTGATGGGCCCGCCCTGGGTTCACCCCTCCACTTT	CASSDGPALGSPLHF
TRBV30	TRBJ1-5	.	few	TGTGCCTTCGGGTCCGGTCAGCCCCAGCATTTT	CAFGSGQPQHF
TRBV5-5	TRBJ1-5	TRBD1	many	TGTGCCAGCAGCTTGGTGAGGGACAGGAATCAGCCCCAGCATTTT	CASSLVRDRNQPQHF
TRBV29-1	TRBJ2-6	TRBD1	many	TGCAGCGTTGAAGGGACAGGGACCCCTGGGGCCAACGTCCTGACTTTC	CSVEGTGTPGANVLTF
TRBV7-3	TRBJ1-1	.	.	TGTGCCAGCAGCTTCCCTCAGGGGTTGGCTTTCTTT	CASSFPQGLAFF
TRBV7-9	TRBJ2-5	.	.	TGTGCCAGCAGCGCATGGCGAGATTCGGAGACCCAGTACTTC	CASSAWRDSETQYF
TRBV6-5	TRBJ1-2	.	few	TGTGCCAGCAGTTACAGCTCCTATGGCTACACCTTC	CASSYSSYGYTF
TRBV9	TRBJ1-4	.	.	TGTGCCAGCAGCGTTTCAGGGGCAGCAACTAATGAAAAACTGTTTTTT	CASSVSGAATNEKLFF
TRBV6-1	TRBJ1-6	TRBD1	.	TGTGCCAGCAGCGAAAGACAGGGGTATTCACCCCTCCACTTT	CASSERQGYSPLHF
TRBV11-2	TRBJ2-1	TRBD2	.	TGTGCCAGCAGCGCCACTTCTAGCGGGGGGGCGAATGAGCAGTTCTTC	CASSATSSGGANEQFF
TRBV6-5	TRBJ2-1	TRBD2	.	TGTGCCAGCAGTGGAAGCGGGGGGGCCGGTGAGCAGTTCTTC	CASSGSGGAGEQFF
TRBV30	TRBJ1-6	.	few	TGTGCCTGGACCCTGACGGCGAATTCACCCCTCCACTTT	CAWTLTANSPLHF
TRBV11-1	TRBJ1-1	TRBD1	.	TGTGCCAGCAGCTCGGGGACAGGGAGGGGCACTGAAGCTTTCTTT	CASSSGTGRGTEAFF
TRBV7-6	TRBJ2-1	.	few	TGTGCCAGCAGCTTAGCGGCGGGGACAGAGCAGTTCTTC	CASSLAAGTEQFF
TRBV19	TRBJ1-5	TRBD1	.	TGTGCCAGTAGTATACTGCAGGGGGCTGGCAATCAGCCCCAGCATTTT	CASSILQGAGNQPQHF
TRBV5-1	TRBJ2-5	.	.	TGCGCCAGCAGCTTGGGTCAGGAGACCCAGTACTTC	CASSLGQETQYF
TRBV18	TRBJ2-7	.	many	TGTGCCAGCTCATCCTCGGGTGTAGCGGTGGGCTACGAGCAGTACTTC	CASSSSGVAVGYEQYF
TRBV7-7	TRBJ2-3	TRBD2	.	TGTGCTAGCTGCACGGTCCAGCGGGGCTGGGATTTT	CASCTVQRGWDF